This entry lists 30 T cell receptor beta chains sequenced from one sample in a study of Tregs in tolerant kidney transplant recipients. Clones were sequenced by immunoSEQ multiplex PCR, and TCRdb holds only the in-frame ones, with some missing. This repertoire shows 98,000 or so clones, around 91% found once; its top ten account for around 0.35%. The source was CD4+ T cells from blood, collected before the transplant. Every receptor here comes from a human donor who received a combined kidney and bone marrow transplant.

DNA for the CDR3: TGTGCTAGTGGTTTGGTACAGAAGGGCGGGGGCAGCTGGAATGAGCAGTTCTTC. Protein sequence: CASGLVQKGGGSWNEQFF. The rearrangement uses TRBV12-5 and TRBJ2-1, with D perhaps matching TRBD2 (7 bases). The CDR3 covers 18 residues. CDR1 LGHNT and CDR2 FRNRAP come from the germline V gene. V shed 0 bases and J shed 7 bases, with 22 bases lying between them.

The chain uses TRBV5-1 and TRBJ2-5, with TRBD1 as a possible D gene (6 bases). CDR3 size: 15 residues. Germline CDR1 and CDR2: SGHRS and YFSETQ. The V gene lost 5 bases and the J gene lost 2 bases, with 16 bases spanning the gap. The CDR3 here is CASRSVGQGQETQYF. The CDR3 DNA sequence: TGCGCCAGCAGATCTGTCGGGCAGGGGCAAGAGACCCAGTACTTC.

The chain carries TRBV14 and TRBJ1-2; maybe TRBD1 (6 bases). Germline V gene data show CDR1 as SGHDN and CDR2 as FVKESK. V lost 0 bases to trimming and J lost 4 bases, with 12 bases between them. CDR3 size: 15 residues. The DNA for the CDR3 is TGTGCCAGCAGCCAAGATGTCAGGGGTGGCTATGGCTACACCTTC. Translation gives CASSQDVRGGYGYTF. The whole variable domain, filled in from reference TRBV14 and TRBJ1-2, reads EAGVTQFPSHSVIEKGQTVTLRCDPISGHDNLYWYRRVMGKEIKFLLHFVKESKQDESGMPNNRFLAERTGGTYSTLKVQPAELEDSGVYFCASSQDVRGGYGYTFGSGTRLTVV.

The rearrangement links TRBV1 to TRBJ2-6; TRBD2, the table's D call, was not compared with the DNA. TRBV1 represents a pseudogene. The CDR3 length is 17 residues. CDR3 residues: CTSTTAPRGGGANVLTF. As DNA, the CDR3 is TGCACCAGCACCACGGCCCCCCGGGGGGGAGGGGCCAACGTCCTGACTTTC.

The chain couples TRBV5-1 to TRBJ2-4; D might be TRBD2 (7 bases). This CDR3 region has 14 residues. V lost 4 bases and J lost 6, with 14 bases in between. The V gene's germline CDR1 is SGHRS and CDR2 YFSETQ. DNA for the CDR3: TGCGCCAGCAGCGACGGGGGGCTTGTAAACATTCAGTACTTC. It yields the protein CASSDGGLVNIQYF.

V usage is TRBV19 and J usage is TRBJ1-2, with 7 nucleotides matching TRBD1. The CDR3 sequence is 15 residues long. V was pared by 5 bases and J by 7 bases, with 13 bases of the junction left unmatched. Germline loops: CDR1 LNHDA, CDR2 SQIVND (reference sequence). The CDR3, as DNA: TGTGCCAGTAGTTACAGCCAAAACACAGGGGTTGGCTACACCTTC. Translating gives CASSYSQNTGVGYTF. The full variable domain, rest sourced from reference TRBV19 and TRBJ1-2, is DGGITQSPKYLFRKEGQNVTLSCEQNLNHDAMYWYRQDPGQGLRLIYYSQIVNDFQKGDIAEGYSVSREKKESFPLTVTSAQKNPTAFYLCASSYSQNTGVGYTFGSGTRLTVV.

The chain links TRBV5-4 to TRBJ1-2; TRBD1 might be the D (5 bases). The CDR3 extends over 15 amino acids. Germline V lookup: CDR1 SGHNT, CDR2 YYREEE (reference sequence). Trimming pared 3 bases from V and 3 bases from J, leaving 15 bases between. As DNA, the CDR3 is TGTGCCAGCAGCTGGCCGGGGGGAGGGCACTATGGCTACACCTTC. Translated: CASSWPGGGHYGYTF.

This clone has more than one count but fewer than ten. CDR3 in DNA: TGTGCCAGCAGCGTAGCGAGTAGCGGAGGGTTCTTCCTCCACTTT. Protein sequence: CASSVASSGGFFLHF. This rearrangement joins TRBV9 to TRBJ1-6; no firm D call. Trimming took off 0 bases at V and 15 bases at J, with 19 bases between the two ends. The CDR3 is 15 amino acids. CDR1 SGDLS and CDR2 YYNGEE come from the germline V gene.

V usage is TRBV6-1 and J usage is TRBJ1-2; D not resolved. Germline assignment: CDR1 MNHNS and CDR2 SASEGT. The V and J ends lost 8 bases and 6 bases respectively, with 13 bases between them. The CDR3 runs to 12 residues. The DNA of the CDR3 is TGTGCCAGCGGCGACACCGGCCATGGCTACACCTTC. This encodes CASGDTGHGYTF.

V and J are TRBV27 and TRBJ1-4; no firm D call. CDR1 is MNHEY and CDR2 is SMNVEV in the germline V gene (reference sequence). Deletions cut 6 bases from V and 0 bases from J, with 8 bases between. CDR3 length equals 14 residues. The chain's CDR3 is CASSPIATNEKLFF. The CDR3, as DNA: TGTGCCAGCAGCCCCATTGCAACTAATGAAAAACTGTTTTTT.

V and J are TRBV30 and TRBJ2-3, with D perhaps matching TRBD2 (7 bases). The V gene lost 2 bases and the J gene lost 4 bases, with 28 bases spanning the gap. Germline V gene sequence: CDR1 GTSNPN, CDR2 SVGIG (reference sequence). The length of the CDR3 is 19 residues. CDR3 amino acids: CAWSSPGRVARGGADTQYF. CDR3 in DNA: TGTGCCTGGAGTAGCCCGGGGAGGGTAGCCAGGGGAGGGGCAGATACGCAGTATTTT.

This clone has a handful of counts. V is TRBV6-5 and J is TRBJ1-6, with a tentative D call TRBD1 (5 bases). Looked up from germline, CDR1 is MNHEY and CDR2 is SVGAGI. V was cut by 2 bases and J by 9 bases, with 11 bases left in between. The CDR3 spans 14 residues. The CDR3 here is CASSYGPGGSPLHF. Written as DNA, the CDR3 is TGTGCCAGCAGTTACGGTCCCGGGGGTTCACCCCTCCACTTT.

The rearrangement joins TRBV5-1 to TRBJ2-7, with TRBD1 as a possible D gene (6 bases). Germline-derived CDR1 and CDR2 are SGHRS and YFSETQ. The CDR3 is 17 amino acids. V was clipped by 0 bases and J by 1 base, with 17 bases between them. The CDR3 spells CASSLGDGGSISYEQYF. DNA of the CDR3: TGCGCCAGCAGCTTGGGTGATGGGGGCTCGATTTCCTACGAGCAGTACTTC. Filled out from reference TRBV5-1 and TRBJ2-7, the complete variable domain reads KAGVTQTPRYLIKTRGQQVTLSCSPISGHRSVSWYQQTPGQGLQFLFEYFSETQRNKGNFPGRFSGRQFSNSRSEMNVSTLELGDSALYLCASSLGDGGSISYEQYFGPGTRLTVT.

This clone was detected once. The J gene is TRBJ2-5, the V gene TRBV7-2, with 12 positions matching TRBD1. CDR1 and CDR2 (germline): SGHTA, FQGNSA. The CDR3 runs 14 residues. V was pared by 4 bases and J by 8 bases, with 5 bases of the junction left unmatched. The CDR3 region has the DNA TGTGCCAGCAGCTGGGGACAGGGGGCGCAAACCCAGTACTTC. It is translated as CASSWGQGAQTQYF.

V and J are TRBV5-1 and TRBJ2-1, with 10 bases aligning to TRBD2. V shed 0 bases, J shed 1 base, and the junction held 4 bases outside the gene matches. This CDR3 contains 17 residues. Germline CDR1 reads SGHRS; CDR2 reads YFSETQ. This chain's CDR3 is CASSLGASGRSYNEQFF. CDR3 DNA: TGCGCCAGCAGCTTGGGGGCTAGCGGGAGATCCTACAATGAGCAGTTCTTC.

This chain joins TRBV6-6 and TRBJ2-2, with D maybe TRBD1 (6 bases). The V gene lost 8 bases and the J gene lost 4 bases, with 20 bases spanning the gap. Germline V gene sequence: CDR1 MNHNY, CDR2 SVGAGI (reference sequence). The CDR3 is 16 residues long. CDR3 residues: CASSRAGVGGTGELFF. In DNA, the CDR3 is TGTGCCAGCTCCCGCGCAGGGGTTGGAGGCACCGGGGAGCTGTTTTTT.

CDR3 amino acids: CASTTFAQETQYF. CDR3 coding DNA: TGCGCCAGCACCACGTTCGCCCAGGAGACCCAGTACTTC. The V gene is TRBV10-2, the J gene TRBJ2-5; D not certain. Trimming shortened V by 7 bases and J by 5 bases, and 14 bases separated the two germline ends. The germline gives CDR1 WSHSY, CDR2 SAAADI. The CDR3 length is 13 residues.

The rearrangement links TRBV29-1 to TRBJ2-1, with 8 bases lining up with TRBD1. CDR1 and CDR2 (germline): SQVTM, ANQGSEA. The CDR3 length is 13 residues. V lost 5 bases and J lost 7; bases outside the gene matches: 7. This CDR3 reads CSVHTRDRNEQFF. The CDR3 DNA follows: TGCAGCGTTCACACCCGGGACAGGAATGAGCAGTTCTTC.

V gene TRBV30 combines with J gene TRBJ1-2; D is uncertain. This CDR3 is 13 amino acids long. Between the trimmed V and J ends, which lost 2 bases and 8 bases, there was a span of 15 bases. The germline CDR1 and CDR2 sequences are GTSNPN and SVGIG (reference sequence). CDR3 loop: CAWSSKNSGGYTF. CDR3 in DNA: TGTGCCTGGAGTAGTAAGAACAGTGGGGGCTACACCTTC. The whole variable domain, remainder taken from reference TRBV30 and TRBJ1-2, is SQTIHQWPATLVQPVGSPLSLECTVEGTSNPNLYWYRQAAGRGLQLLFYSVGIGQISSEVPQNLSASRPQDRQFILSSKKLLLSDSGFYLCAWSSKNSGGYTFGSGTRLTVV.

The table lists this clone with a count of one. V and J are TRBV6-5 and TRBJ2-7; 7 nucleotides align to TRBD1. The germline V gene has CDR1 MNHEY and CDR2 SVGAGI. The ends lost 8 bases at V and 6 bases at J; junction bases unmatched: 10. The CDR3 runs 13 residues. CDR3 amino acids: CASSRQGVGEQYF. CDR3 bases: TGTGCCAGCTCCCGACAGGGAGTAGGCGAGCAGTACTTC.

The V gene is TRBV6-1, the J gene TRBJ2-2, with 7 bases aligning to TRBD2. Germline V gene lookup returns CDR1 MNHNS and CDR2 SASEGT. With V trimmed by 7 bases and J by 0 bases, 5 bases remained unmatched. The CDR3 totals 15 residues. CDR3 loop: CASTHGGTNTGELFF. The CDR3, as DNA: TGTGCCAGCACCCACGGGGGGACGAACACCGGGGAGCTGTTTTTT.

V is TRBV7-8 and J is TRBJ1-1; D possibly corresponds to TRBD1 (5 bases). The length of the CDR3 is 14 residues. Trimming shortened V by 8 bases and J by 4 bases, and 17 bases separated the two germline ends. Germline CDR1 reads SGHVS; CDR2 reads FQNEAQ. This CDR3 is CASRGRTVGTEAFF. The DNA for the CDR3 is TGTGCCAGCCGGGGGAGAACAGTGGGCACTGAAGCTTTCTTT.

This rearrangement joins TRBV18 to TRBJ2-7, with 9 bases lining up with TRBD1. Germline V gives CDR1 KGHSH, CDR2 LQKENI. The CDR3 is 14 residues long. The V and J ends lost 3 bases and 3 bases, in that order; junction bases with no gene match: 3. The CDR3 region is CASSPGTGNYEQYF. The CDR3 DNA reads as TGTGCCAGCTCACCCGGGACAGGGAACTACGAGCAGTACTTC.

The CDR3 DNA follows: TGCACCAGCAGCCAGGGGGAATGGACAGTCGACTATGGCTACACCTTC. It translates to CTSSQGEWTVDYGYTF. V usage is TRBV1 and J usage is TRBJ1-2; the table's TRBD1 call for D was not verified on the DNA. TRBV1 is assigned pseudogene status. CDR3 size: 16 residues.

This clone was recorded only once. CDR3 in amino acids: CATQRDRVTGELFF. The CDR3 DNA reads TGTGCCACCCAAAGGGACAGGGTCACCGGGGAGCTGTTTTTT. The chain has TRBV27 and TRBJ2-2; the match to TRBD1 covers 9 bases. In germline, CDR1 is MNHEY, CDR2 SMNVEV (reference sequence). The J segment lost 4 bases and the V segment lost 10 bases, leaving 7 bases of the junction unmatched. The CDR3 length is 14 residues.

This chain joins TRBV7-2 and TRBJ1-2; 8 nucleotides agree with TRBD1. V shed 5 bases and J 10 bases; nucleotides not matched to a gene: 6. Germline V CDR1 and CDR2: SGHTA, FQGNSA. This CDR3 comprises 12 residues. CDR3 loop: CASSQEDRVYTF. The DNA for the CDR3 is TGTGCCAGCAGCCAAGAGGACAGGGTCTACACCTTC.

The chain recombines TRBV5-4 with TRBJ1-4; D gene uncertain. The V end lost 6 bases, the J end lost 10 bases, and 16 bases lay between the germline ends. Germline V gene lookup returns CDR1 SGHNT and CDR2 YYREEE (reference sequence). The CDR3 covers 13 residues. Here the CDR3 DNA reads TGTGCCAGCACCACGAACCAACAGAGAAAACTGTTTTTT. Its protein is CASTTNQQRKLFF.

The V call is TRBV5-4, the J call TRBJ2-7, with 10 bases that match TRBD1. Germline assignment: CDR1 SGHNT and CDR2 YYREEE (reference sequence). The CDR3 loop spans 16 amino acids. V was clipped by 0 bases and J by 1 base; unmatched bases: 4. The CDR3 spells CASSLGRTGGSYEQYF. DNA of the CDR3: TGTGCCAGCAGCTTGGGCAGGACAGGGGGTTCCTACGAGCAGTACTTC.

The chain uses TRBV5-1 and TRBJ1-2; maybe TRBD1 (5 bases). The CDR3 is 13 residues long. Per germline, CDR1 SGHRS and CDR2 YFSETQ. Trimming left V 4 bases short and J 5 bases short, with 12 bases between. This CDR3 reads CASSQGQPYGYTF. DNA of the CDR3: TGCGCCAGCAGCCAAGGACAACCTTATGGCTACACCTTC.

This clone was picked up a small number of times. The chain has TRBV29-1 and TRBJ2-7, with D perhaps TRBD2 (5 bases). This CDR3 is built from 13 residues. Trimming stripped 6 bases from V and 7 bases from J, with 19 bases between. Germline CDR1 is SQVTM and CDR2 is ANQGSEA. The chain's CDR3 is CSVTRTPGGEQYF. In nucleotides, the CDR3 is TGCAGCGTAACCCGGACCCCAGGAGGAGAGCAGTACTTC.